This is a list of T cell receptor beta chains from one sample in a study of T cell repertoires in cytomegalovirus infection. These receptors are not linked to any known antigen. TCRdb ran MiXCR on the reads and lists one entry per CDR3 protein. The sample comprises roughly 920,000 distinct CDR3 sequences, roughly 31% of which are singletons, and 11% to 15% rests with the top ten. The material was cultured CD8+ T cells from PBMCs, obtained from culture after CMV antigen stimulation. The receptors derive from a human donor in good health (CMV status not recorded). Some clones in this sample may be carry-over from other donors' samples. CDR3s include the opening cysteine and the closing phenylalanine or tryptophan. The order of the fields is D gene, clone size, CDR3 length, V gene, J gene, CDR3 protein, CDR3 DNA. D genes are given only for firm matches. Clone size is given for some rows only: seen once, a few or many times, or a class if the clone is expanded.

D gene: TRBD1
clone size: -
CDR3 length: 17
V gene: TRBV27
J gene: TRBJ1-6
CDR3 protein: CASSFGQGALGSSPLHF
CDR3 DNA: TGTGCCAGCAGTTTTGGACAGGGGGCTCTGGGTAGTTCACCCCTCCACTTT

D gene: TRBD1
clone size: -
CDR3 length: 15
V gene: TRBV19
J gene: TRBJ2-1
CDR3 protein: CASSNPRDSYNEQFF
CDR3 DNA: TGTGCCAGTAGTAACCCTCGGGACAGTTACAATGAGCAGTTCTTC

D gene: -
clone size: -
CDR3 length: 14
V gene: TRBV6-1
J gene: TRBJ2-2
CDR3 protein: CASKPGLLTGELFF
CDR3 DNA: TGTGCCAGCAAGCCGGGACTCCTCACCGGGGAGCTGTTTTTT

D gene: -
clone size: few
CDR3 length: 14
V gene: TRBV27
J gene: TRBJ1-1
CDR3 protein: CASSPGGAYFEAFF
CDR3 DNA: TGTGCCAGCAGTCCGGGGGGGGCCTATTTTGAAGCTTTCTTT

D gene: -
clone size: few
CDR3 length: 13
V gene: TRBV11-3
J gene: TRBJ2-2
CDR3 protein: CASSVRGDGELFF
CDR3 DNA: TGTGCCAGCAGCGTTAGGGGTGACGGGGAGCTGTTTTTT

D gene: -
clone size: once
CDR3 length: 17
V gene: TRBV11-2
J gene: TRBJ2-1
CDR3 protein: CASSLALGGPRGYEQFF
CDR3 DNA: TGTGCCAGCAGCTTAGCCTTAGGGGGGCCTCGAGGGTATGAGCAGTTCTTC

D gene: -
clone size: many
CDR3 length: 16
V gene: TRBV28
J gene: TRBJ2-3
CDR3 protein: CASTLRGGESGNTQYF
CDR3 DNA: TGTGCCAGCACTCTTAGGGGGGGCGAATCCGGGAATACGCAGTATTTT

D gene: TRBD2
clone size: -
CDR3 length: 14
V gene: TRBV6-5
J gene: TRBJ2-1
CDR3 protein: CASSASSGVGEQFF
CDR3 DNA: TGTGCCAGCAGTGCCTCGAGCGGGGTGGGTGAGCAGTTCTTC

D gene: TRBD2
clone size: few
CDR3 length: 13
V gene: TRBV12-3/TRBV12-4
J gene: TRBJ2-5
CDR3 protein: CASSPSGTETQYF
CDR3 DNA: TGTGCCAGCAGTCCTAGCGGTACCGAGACCCAGTACTTC

D gene: TRBD1
clone size: -
CDR3 length: 16
V gene: TRBV27
J gene: TRBJ1-6
CDR3 protein: CASSPGTGLYNSPLHF
CDR3 DNA: TGTGCCAGCAGTCCGGGGACAGGGTTGTATAATTCACCCCTCCACTTT

D gene: -
clone size: -
CDR3 length: 15
V gene: TRBV7-2
J gene: TRBJ2-7
CDR3 protein: CASSFSSRYSYEQYF
CDR3 DNA: TGTGCCAGCAGCTTCTCCTCGCGTTACTCCTACGAGCAGTACTTC

D gene: TRBD2
clone size: -
CDR3 length: 17
V gene: TRBV7-6
J gene: TRBJ2-1
CDR3 protein: CASSPLTSGGSYNEQFF
CDR3 DNA: TGTGCCAGCAGCCCTCTGACTAGCGGGGGTTCCTACAATGAGCAGTTCTTC

D gene: -
clone size: many
CDR3 length: 15
V gene: TRBV7-2
J gene: TRBJ1-5
CDR3 protein: CASSWTDVSNQPQHF
CDR3 DNA: TGTGCCAGCAGTTGGACGGATGTAAGCAATCAGCCCCAGCATTTT

D gene: -
clone size: many
CDR3 length: 17
V gene: TRBV7-2
J gene: TRBJ2-1
CDR3 protein: CASTYRTGLGSYNEQFF
CDR3 DNA: TGTGCCAGCACATATCGGACGGGATTGGGCTCCTACAATGAGCAGTTCTTC

D gene: TRBD1
clone size: many
CDR3 length: 16
V gene: TRBV7-9
J gene: TRBJ2-1
CDR3 protein: CASSPRGTGPYNEQFF
CDR3 DNA: TGTGCCAGCAGCCCGAGGGGGACAGGACCCTACAATGAGCAGTTCTTC

D gene: -
clone size: -
CDR3 length: 14
V gene: TRBV7-8
J gene: TRBJ2-2
CDR3 protein: CASSNAGATGELFF
CDR3 DNA: TGTGCCAGCAGCAACGCAGGAGCCACCGGGGAGCTGTTTTTT

D gene: TRBD1
clone size: -
CDR3 length: 17
V gene: TRBV7-6
J gene: TRBJ1-3
CDR3 protein: CASSPWDRGFPGNTIYF
CDR3 DNA: TGTGCCAGCAGCCCCTGGGACAGGGGCTTCCCTGGAAACACCATATATTTT

D gene: -
clone size: many
CDR3 length: 12
V gene: TRBV7-9
J gene: TRBJ1-2
CDR3 protein: CASSLTEYGYTF
CDR3 DNA: TGTGCCAGCAGCCTCACAGAATATGGCTACACCTTC

D gene: -
clone size: -
CDR3 length: 13
V gene: TRBV7-9
J gene: TRBJ2-2
CDR3 protein: CASSYRDFGELFF
CDR3 DNA: TGTGCCAGCAGTTACAGGGACTTCGGGGAGCTGTTTTTT

D gene: -
clone size: once
CDR3 length: 13
V gene: TRBV7-9
J gene: TRBJ1-4
CDR3 protein: CASSGDIDEKLFF
CDR3 DNA: TGTGCCAGCAGTGGGGACATAGATGAAAAACTGTTTTTT

D gene: TRBD1
clone size: few
CDR3 length: 17
V gene: TRBV15
J gene: TRBJ2-5
CDR3 protein: CATSNRDLGTGGETQYF
CDR3 DNA: TGTGCCACCAGCAACAGAGATCTCGGGACAGGAGGGGAGACCCAGTACTTC

D gene: -
clone size: -
CDR3 length: 15
V gene: TRBV6-1
J gene: TRBJ1-1
CDR3 protein: CASSDEVRGITEAFF
CDR3 DNA: TGTGCCAGCAGTGATGAGGTCAGGGGAATCACTGAAGCTTTCTTT

D gene: TRBD1
clone size: -
CDR3 length: 15
V gene: TRBV6-1
J gene: TRBJ1-2
CDR3 protein: CVSSLSGGINYGYTF
CDR3 DNA: TGTGTCAGCAGCCTCTCAGGGGGCATTAACTATGGCTACACCTTC

D gene: TRBD1
clone size: few
CDR3 length: 15
V gene: TRBV7-9
J gene: TRBJ2-7
CDR3 protein: CASSSRGQGSYEQYF
CDR3 DNA: TGTGCCAGCAGCTCCAGGGGGCAGGGTTCCTACGAGCAGTACTTC